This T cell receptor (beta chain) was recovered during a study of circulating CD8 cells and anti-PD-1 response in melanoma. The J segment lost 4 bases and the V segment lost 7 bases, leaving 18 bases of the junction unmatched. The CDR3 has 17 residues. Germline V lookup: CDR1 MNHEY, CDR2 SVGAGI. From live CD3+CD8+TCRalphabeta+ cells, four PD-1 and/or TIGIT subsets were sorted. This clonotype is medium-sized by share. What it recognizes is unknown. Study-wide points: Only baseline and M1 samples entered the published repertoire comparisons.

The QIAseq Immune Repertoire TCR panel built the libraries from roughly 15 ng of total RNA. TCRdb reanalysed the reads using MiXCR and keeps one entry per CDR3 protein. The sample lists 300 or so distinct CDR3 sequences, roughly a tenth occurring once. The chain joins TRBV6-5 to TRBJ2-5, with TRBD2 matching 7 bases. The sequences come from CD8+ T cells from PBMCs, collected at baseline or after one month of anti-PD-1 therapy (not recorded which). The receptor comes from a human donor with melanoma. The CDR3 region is CASTKSSGLPLPETQYF. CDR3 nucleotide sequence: TGTGCCAGCACGAAGAGTAGCGGGCTACCTTTACCAGAGACCCAGTACTTC.